This section outlines one T cell receptor beta chain sequence together with its context. Antigen unknown. These data originate in a study of cytomegalovirus exposure and HLA in healthy donors. Points from the study as a whole: Confirmation was obtained in vitro that a few CMV-associated chains are specific for CMV antigens.

CDR1 MNHNY and CDR2 SVGAGI come from the germline V gene (reference sequence). CDR3 length equals 14 residues. V gave up 2 bases and J gave up 4 bases, with 11 bases separating them. The primer mix had 60 Vbeta and 13 Jbeta primers. Clones were sequenced by immunoSEQ multiplex PCR, and TCRdb holds only the in-frame ones, with some missing. Found here are more than 140,000 clones, roughly 77% of them singletons; the top ten hold more than 2.5%. The clonotype was recovered from a man between 35 and 55 years old in good health and CMV-seronegative. The sample comprised PBMCs. The rearrangement uses TRBV6-6 and TRBJ1-2; TRBD1 is a possible D gene (5 bases). The CDR3 loop reads CASSYPQGGYGYTF. Written as DNA, the CDR3 is TGTGCCAGCAGTTACCCCCAGGGTGGCTATGGCTACACCTTC.